The rows below give T cell receptor beta chains drawn from one sample of a study of shared clonotypes between healthy human individuals. Data came from immunoSEQ multiplex PCR; TCRdb stores just in-frame clones and leaves some out. The sample shows about 480,000 clones, 79% of them seen only once. The sequenced sample was PBMCs. These receptors were obtained from a middle-aged woman in good health. Some clones in this sample may be carry-over from other donors' samples. Both conserved end residues are part of each CDR3. The D gene is left open where the match is weak. A clone size is listed for some rows: how often the clone was seen (once, few, many), or a class if it is expanded.

CDR3 protein	CDR3 DNA	D gene	V gene	clone size	J gene
CAWSSHRTDEQYF	TGTGCCTGGAGTTCTCACCGGACAGACGAGCAGTACTTC	.	TRBV30	.	TRBJ2-7
CSVEEVAKAGFGNTIYF	TGCAGCGTTGAAGAAGTAGCAAAGGCAGGGTTTGGAAACACCATATATTTT	.	TRBV29-1	.	TRBJ1-3
CASSQEFAGGQRTDTQYF	TGCGCCAGCAGCCAAGAGTTTGCGGGAGGGCAACGCACAGATACGCAGTATTTT	TRBD2	TRBV4-1	.	TRBJ2-3
CASGTTAYNEQFF	TGTGCCAGCGGAACGACGGCCTACAATGAGCAGTTCTTC	.	TRBV2	.	TRBJ2-1
CASRENYGYTF	TGCGCCAGCAGGGAAAACTATGGCTACACCTTC	.	TRBV5-1	.	TRBJ1-2
CASSERDEAFF	TGTGCCAGCAGTGAAAGGGATGAAGCTTTCTTT	.	TRBV6-1	.	TRBJ1-1
CASSPLWSANEQFF	TGTGCCAGCAGTCCTCTCTGGAGCGCCAATGAGCAGTTCTTC	.	TRBV6-1	.	TRBJ2-1
CASSVGTYNSPLHF	TGTGCCAGCAGCGTAGGGACCTATAATTCACCCCTCCACTTT	.	TRBV9	once	TRBJ1-6
CASSVGSSLRQGTNTEAFF	TGTGCCAGCAGCGTTGGGAGCTCTCTCAGACAGGGAACGAACACTGAAGCTTTCTTT	TRBD1	TRBV9	.	TRBJ1-1
CASSQQVAGAGHEQYF	TGCGCCAGCAGCCAGCAGGTAGCGGGAGCCGGCCACGAGCAGTACTTC	TRBD2	TRBV4-1	many	TRBJ2-7
CASSQTSGRTTDTQYF	TGTGCCAGCTCACAGACTAGCGGGAGAACGACAGATACGCAGTATTTT	TRBD2	TRBV18	.	TRBJ2-3
CSVEYGNTEAFF	TGCAGCGTTGAATACGGGAACACTGAAGCTTTCTTT	.	TRBV29-1	few	TRBJ1-1
CASSDSGSSSNTEAFF	TGTGCCAGCAGTGACTCCGGCAGCTCCTCAAACACTGAAGCTTTCTTT	.	TRBV6-4	.	TRBJ1-1
CASSLAPAGAGANVLTF	TGCGCCAGCAGCTTGGCCCCCGCTGGGGCTGGGGCCAACGTCCTGACTTTC	.	TRBV5-1	.	TRBJ2-6
CATRGAVYEQYF	TGTGCCACCAGGGGGGCGGTCTACGAGCAGTACTTC	.	TRBV28	.	TRBJ2-7
CSVGGLTYNEQFF	TGCAGCGTTGGGGGACTGACCTACAATGAGCAGTTCTTC	.	TRBV29-1	.	TRBJ2-1